The source of this T cell receptor (beta chain) is a study of blood T cell repertoires in COVID-19. Enrolled through a virtual design, the participants were between about 18 and 100 years of age and came from around 25 US areas. This table comes from immunoSEQ multiplex PCR, and its TCRdb copy is limited to in-frame clones, with some not included. The table has roughly 200,000 clones, about 88% seen once. Per germline, CDR1 KGHDR and CDR2 SFDVKD. V was pared by 4 bases and J by 3 bases, with 24 bases between. The CDR3 length is 18 residues. This clone was observed a single time. The TCR originated in a woman between 25 and 40 years old who had been exposed to COVID-19. The chain links TRBV24-1 to TRBJ2-7; TRBD1 might be the D (6 bases). Sequenced material: PBMCs or T cells enriched from blood (not recorded which). The CDR3 DNA reads TGTGCCACCAGTGAGAAGAGGCACAGGGAACCCCCTGGCTACGAGCAGTACTTC. Translated: CATSEKRHREPPGYEQYF.